This is a list of T cell receptor beta chains from one sample in a study of cytomegalovirus exposure and HLA in healthy donors. Only in-frame clones appear in the TCRdb table, and some are missing; sequencing was by immunoSEQ multiplex PCR. The sample has roughly 350,000 clones, about nine tenths seen once. Source material: PBMCs. These receptor sequences come from a woman younger than 30 in good health and CMV-seronegative. The CDR3 runs from the conserved cysteine through the conserved F or W. The D gene is left open where the match is weak. Rows give clone size only sometimes, using once, few, many, or a class for an expanded clone.

D gene	J gene	clone size	CDR3 length	V gene	CDR3 protein	CDR3 DNA
TRBD2	TRBJ2-1	-	15	TRBV28	CASSVGLAGNNEQFF	TGTGCCAGCAGTGTGGGACTAGCGGGGAACAATGAGCAGTTCTTC
-	TRBJ2-7	-	12	TRBV6-6	CASSLPDYEQYF	TGTGCCAGCAGCCTCCCAGACTACGAGCAGTACTTC
TRBD1	TRBJ1-1	-	13	TRBV19	CASSPDRSAEAFF	TGTGCCAGTAGTCCGGACAGGTCCGCTGAAGCTTTCTTT
-	TRBJ2-1	many	12	TRBV5-1	CASSRGYNEQFF	TGCGCCAGCAGTAGAGGCTACAATGAGCAGTTCTTC
-	TRBJ2-7	once	11	TRBV6-5	CASSSPREQYF	TGTGCCAGCAGCTCCCCGCGCGAGCAGTACTTC
TRBD1	TRBJ2-7	-	15	TRBV11-3	CASSLGAGQAVEQYF	TGTGCCAGCAGCTTAGGGGCCGGACAGGCGGTCGAGCAGTACTTC
TRBD2	TRBJ2-2	-	16	TRBV6-6	CASSIGLAGGTGELFF	TGTGCCAGCAGTATCGGACTAGCGGGAGGGACCGGGGAGCTGTTTTTT
-	TRBJ1-1	-	17	TRBV6-4	CASSDTAQGTRTVEAFF	TGTGCCAGCAGTGACACCGCACAGGGAACCCGAACGGTTGAAGCTTTCTTT
TRBD2	TRBJ2-5	-	15	TRBV9	CASSFGLVGGETQYF	TGTGCCAGCAGCTTCGGACTAGTGGGAGGGGAGACCCAGTACTTC
TRBD2	TRBJ2-4	-	18	TRBV5-1	CASSFSTGGARAKNIQYF	TGCGCCAGCAGCTTTTCGACGGGGGGAGCTCGGGCTAAAAACATTCAGTACTTC
TRBD2	TRBJ2-2	once	17	TRBV11-2	CASSLVGGSVNTGELFF	TGTGCCAGCAGCTTAGTAGGCGGGAGCGTTAACACCGGGGAGCTGTTTTTT
TRBD2	TRBJ2-7	-	16	TRBV5-6	CASTGTSGGSSYEQYF	TGTGCCAGCACCGGGACTAGCGGGGGGAGCTCCTACGAGCAGTACTTC
TRBD2	TRBJ2-5	once	15	TRBV6-5	CASSLGLAGGETQYF	TGTGCCAGCAGCCTTGGACTAGCGGGAGGTGAGACCCAGTACTTC
-	TRBJ1-2	-	15	TRBV27	CASSLQGQQTYGYTF	TGTGCCAGCAGTCTACAAGGACAGCAGACCTATGGCTACACCTTC
-	TRBJ2-7	-	14	TRBV25-1	CASSELERAYEQYF	TGTGCCAGCAGTGAATTAGAGAGGGCCTACGAGCAGTACTTC
-	TRBJ1-5	-	15	TRBV5-1	CASSLDGDNNQPQHF	TGCGCCAGCAGCTTGGATGGGGACAACAATCAGCCCCAGCATTTT
TRBD2	TRBJ2-1	-	17	TRBV13	CASSLGLAGGLSNEQFF	TGTGCCAGCAGCTTAGGACTAGCGGGAGGGCTAAGCAATGAGCAGTTCTTC
TRBD2	TRBJ2-7	-	14	TRBV6-5	CASKQLAGHYEQYF	TGTGCCAGCAAGCAACTAGCGGGACATTACGAGCAGTACTTC
TRBD1	TRBJ2-1	-	14	TRBV11-2	CASSSDRGGNEQFF	TGTGCCAGCAGCTCTGACAGGGGGGGCAATGAGCAGTTCTTC
-	TRBJ2-3	-	15	TRBV27	CASSFSTLGTDTQYF	TGTGCCAGCAGTTTCTCCACTCTCGGGACAGATACGCAGTATTTT
-	TRBJ2-1	once	15	TRBV5-3	CARSFLGLTEHLQFF	TGTGCCAGAAGCTTTCTAGGACTGACTGAACATCTACAGTTCTTC
TRBD2	TRBJ2-1	-	17	TRBV9	CASSVRHLAGVDNEQFF	TGTGCCAGCAGCGTCCGGCATCTAGCGGGAGTCGACAATGAGCAGTTCTTC
-	TRBJ2-5	-	11	TRBV20-1	CSAGRGETQYF	TGCAGTGCTGGCCGGGGTGAGACCCAGTACTTC
TRBD2	TRBJ2-7	-	15	TRBV7-2	CASSLRAGGAYEQYF	TGTGCCAGCAGCTTGAGAGCGGGAGGGGCCTACGAGCAGTACTTC
TRBD2	TRBJ2-7	few	15	TRBV4-2	CASSFGEREFDEQYF	TGTGCCAGCAGCTTCGGGGAGCGGGAGTTCGACGAGCAGTACTTC
TRBD2	TRBJ2-3	-	16	TRBV6-5	CASSSLLAGGTDTQYF	TGTGCCAGCAGTTCGCTACTAGCGGGAGGAACAGATACGCAGTATTTT
-	TRBJ1-1	-	11	TRBV29-1	CSVVTNTEAFF	TGCAGCGTTGTTACTAATACTGAAGCTTTCTTT
TRBD1	TRBJ1-5	-	13	TRBV19	CASSMGDSSPQHF	TGTGCCAGTAGTATGGGGGACAGTTCCCCCCAGCATTTT
-	TRBJ2-3	once	15	TRBV28	CASSPPGAATDTQYF	TGTGCCAGCAGCCCCCCTGGAGCGGCCACAGATACGCAGTATTTT
TRBD2	TRBJ2-7	-	14	TRBV28	CASNQGTSGYEQYF	TGTGCCAGCAATCAGGGGACTAGCGGGTACGAGCAGTACTTC
-	TRBJ1-5	-	13	TRBV6-1	CASRPHTDQPQHF	TGTGCCAGCAGGCCCCACACCGATCAGCCCCAGCATTTT
TRBD2	TRBJ2-3	once	16	TRBV5-1	CASSLVSSGNTDTQYF	TGCGCCAGCAGCTTGGTTTCTAGCGGAAATACAGATACGCAGTATTTT
-	TRBJ2-5	-	15	TRBV6-5	CASSYSRGQKETQYF	TGTGCCAGCAGTTACTCCAGAGGACAGAAAGAGACCCAGTACTTC
-	TRBJ2-7	-	14	TRBV10-3	CAITPGHLDYEQYF	TGTGCCATCACTCCGGGACATCTTGACTACGAGCAGTACTTC
-	TRBJ2-7	-	15	TRBV27	CASRGLDPINYEQYF	TGTGCCAGCAGAGGACTCGACCCGATTAACTACGAGCAGTACTTC
-	TRBJ2-7	-	14	TRBV27	CASSQGQHLYEQYF	TGTGCCAGCAGTCAAGGACAGCACCTCTACGAGCAGTACTTC